This T cell receptor (beta chain) appears in the sequencing data of a study of T cell responses to AZD1222 COVID-19 vaccine. The table came from immunoSEQ multiplex PCR; TCRdb's copy has only in-frame clones and leaves some out. The sample lists 150,000 to 200,000 clones, approximately 90% occurring once. Study conclusions and caveats: Two doses of AZD1222 preceded a rise in Spike-specific TCR breadth and depth. A mostly white British donor set with more females was recruited, and clonal diversity was possibly underestimated.

This clone was detected once. The antigen is undetermined. The clonotype comes from an adult in good health. The sequencing here drew on peripheral blood, taken on day 0 of AZD1222 vaccination.

The CDR3 reads CASSLAGRPEAFF. Here the CDR3 DNA reads TGTGCCAGCAGCTTGGCGGGGAGGCCGGAAGCTTTCTTT. This chain uses TRBV5-4 with TRBJ1-1; no clear D gene. The germline V gene has CDR1 SGHNT and CDR2 YYREEE (reference sequence). CDR3 length: 13 residues. V dropped 0 bases and J dropped 8 bases, with 11 bases sitting between them.